This TCR beta chain emerged from a study of T cell responses to AZD1222 COVID-19 vaccine. Whole-study findings and limits: Distributed over spike, vaccine-associated CD4 TCRs predominated at 160-218 and 743-854. Spike-specific TCR breadth and depth were elevated following two AZD1222 doses. Reportedly, nearly half of unique spike TCRs recognized epitopes outside B.1.351/B.1.1.7 mutations.

Note on this clone: As yet, its antigen is unknown.

Some clones are missing from TCRdb's copy, which holds only in-frame ones; the method was immunoSEQ multiplex PCR. The sample has about 120,000 clones, more than 80% seen once; the top ten hold almost 5.5%. This CDR3 has 14 amino acids. V gave up 0 bases and J gave up 2 bases, with 9 bases separating them. Germline loops: CDR1 SGDLS, CDR2 YYNGEE. The TCR comes from an adult in good health. This chain connects TRBV9 to TRBJ2-7; possible D gene TRBD1, 5 bases. The specimen comprised peripheral blood, sampled on day 0 of AZD1222 vaccination. CDR3 protein: CASSVAPQAYEQYF. CDR3 nucleotides: TGTGCCAGCAGCGTAGCGCCACAGGCCTACGAGCAGTACTTC.